This TCR beta chain was profiled in a study of blood T cell repertoires in COVID-19. The CDR3 length is 16 residues. V shed 2 bases and J shed 0 bases, with 13 bases lying between them. The germline CDR1 and CDR2 sequences are MDHEN and SYDVKM. Method: immunoSEQ multiplex PCR; TCRdb's copy keeps in-frame clones and lacks some. The sample comprises hundreds of thousands of clones, about 85% of which are singletons, and 0.98% rests with the top ten. This clone was seen only once. The clonotype originates from a man between 40 and 49 years old with acute or convalescent COVID-19. The chain has TRBV28 and TRBJ1-2; D gene unclear. Sequencing was performed on peripheral blood. Here the CDR3 reads CASSLLARVTNYGYTF. In DNA form, the CDR3 reads TGTGCCAGCAGTTTACTAGCGAGGGTGACTAACTATGGCTACACCTTC.